This TCR beta chain is drawn from a study of cytomegalovirus exposure and HLA in healthy donors. Study-wide background: The study's early data release held about 80 million unique TCRs from HLA-typed donors. Study results and limitations: A missense DCLRE1C variant was associated with V- and J-gene trimming of TCR beta chains in a later analysis, and an independent cohort replicated the association. The authors listed around 150 TCR beta chains as cytomegalovirus-associated.

V was cut by 10 bases and J by 1 base, with 14 bases left in between. The CDR3 is made up of 14 amino acids. Germline CDR1 and CDR2: MNHEY and SVGAGI. Both 60 Vbeta primers and 13 Jbeta primers went into the PCR. Sequenced by immunoSEQ multiplex PCR; TCRdb stores in-frame clones only, minus some. The sample carries about 130,000 clones, approximately 61% recorded once. This clone appeared a few times. Antigen unknown. Specimen: PBMCs. The chain employs TRBV6-5 and TRBJ1-3, with D perhaps matching TRBD1 (6 bases). The sequence came from a young man in good health and CMV-seropositive. Here the CDR3 DNA reads TGTGCCACCCGGACAGCATTTTCTGGAAACACCATATATTTT. Translation: CATRTAFSGNTIYF.